This T cell receptor beta chain was retrieved from a study of blood T cells in healthy people across ages. Trimming shortened V by 6 bases and J by 6 bases, and 9 bases separated the two germline ends. The length of the CDR3 is 11 residues. Germline V gene sequence: CDR1 DFQATT, CDR2 SNEGSKA (reference sequence). Study observations and caveats: TCR beta diversity, measured per million T cells, fell in a roughly linear way with age.

About this clonotype itself: The antigen remains undetermined.

PCR was performed a second time for about 6 to 12 cycles using a sample-barcoded 5' primer and a J-beta primer mix. TCRdb reprocessed the 5' RACE reads via MiXCR and lists one record per CDR3 protein. The sample holds roughly 1.5 million distinct CDR3 sequences, approximately 39% seen once. Input material: blood. This sequence joins TRBV20-1 and TRBJ2-1, with D perhaps matching TRBD2 (5 bases). The sequence derives from a young woman in good health. The chain's CDR3 is CSAKGSNEQFF. The DNA of the CDR3 is TGCAGTGCCAAAGGGAGCAATGAGCAGTTCTTC.